This TCR beta chain appears in the sequencing data of a study of human T cells and chemical hapten exposure. Study as a whole: Diagnoses of alopecia areata, totalis or universalis occurred in mostly female patients. Study-level points and caveats: Significantly more large CDR3 similarity clusters arose among expanded TCRs than among controls. Sensitizing with DPC caused no change in TCRs above 1 in 1000 frequency.

Time point here: patch test 2, 6 weeks after DPC sensitization. Described treatment: therapeutic diphenylcyclopropenone sensitization with weekly scalp DPC. V dropped 4 bases and J dropped 5; count of bases not matched to a gene: 3. Germline loops: CDR1 LGHNA, CDR2 YSLEER. The CDR3 consists of 15 residues. This clonotype was detected many times. Its antigen is unknown. MiXCR was run by TCRdb on the RACE reads, yielding one entry per CDR3 protein. The sample includes some 350,000 distinct CDR3 sequences, over 6% seen only once; the top ten take around 5.8%. The receptor was isolated from a woman younger than 35 with alopecia areata. Some clones in this sample may be carry-over from other donors' samples. This chain joins TRBV4-3 and TRBJ2-1; 12 nucleotides agree with TRBD2. The sequenced sample was whole blood, obtained in connection with sensitization to the hapten diphenylcyclopropenone (DPC). The CDR3 DNA sequence: TGCGCCAGCAGCCGACTAGCGGGGGACAACAATGAGCAGTTCTTC. Its protein is CASSRLAGDNNEQFF.